This T cell receptor beta chain appears in the sequencing data of a study of blood T cell repertoires in COVID-19. About the study: Donors in Cohort 3 counted as recovered after two negative PCRs, clearance, or symptom resolution.

Looked up from germline, CDR1 is MDHEN and CDR2 is SYDVKM. Unmatched junction bases numbered 5, after V lost 5 bases and J lost 9 bases. The CDR3 covers 15 residues. Here immunoSEQ multiplex PCR was the method, and the copy in TCRdb shows in-frame clones only, minus some. The sample lists approximately 240,000 clones, 80% to 90% seen once, with over 3% in the top ten. V usage is TRBV28 and J usage is TRBJ1-6; 12 bases are shared with TRBD1. Sample: PBMCs or T cells enriched from blood (not recorded which). This sequence originates from a woman aged 50 to 65 in a cohort exposed to, infected with or recovered from COVID-19 (not recorded which). The CDR3 sequence: CASSPWGQGASPLHF. The CDR3 nucleotides read TGTGCCAGCAGTCCCTGGGGACAGGGGGCTTCACCCCTCCACTTT.